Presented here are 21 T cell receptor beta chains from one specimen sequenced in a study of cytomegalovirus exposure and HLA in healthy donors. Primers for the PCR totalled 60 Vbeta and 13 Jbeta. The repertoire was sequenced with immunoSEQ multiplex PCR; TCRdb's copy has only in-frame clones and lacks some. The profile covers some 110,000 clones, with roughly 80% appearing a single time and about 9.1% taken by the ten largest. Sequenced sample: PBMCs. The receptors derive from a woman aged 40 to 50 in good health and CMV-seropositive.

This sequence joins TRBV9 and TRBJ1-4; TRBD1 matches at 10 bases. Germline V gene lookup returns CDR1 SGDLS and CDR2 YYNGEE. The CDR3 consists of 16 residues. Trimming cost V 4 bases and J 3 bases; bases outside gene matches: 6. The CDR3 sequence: CASSPRQGAPNEKLFF. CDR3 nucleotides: TGTGCCAGCAGCCCGAGACAGGGGGCCCCTAATGAAAAACTGTTTTTT.

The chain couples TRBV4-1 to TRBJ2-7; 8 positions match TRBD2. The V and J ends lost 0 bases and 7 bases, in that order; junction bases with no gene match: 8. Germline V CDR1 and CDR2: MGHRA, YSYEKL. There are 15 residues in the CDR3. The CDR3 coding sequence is TGCGCCAGCAGCCAAGACGGGGCGGGGGGAGATGAGCAGTACTTC. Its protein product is CASSQDGAGGDEQYF.

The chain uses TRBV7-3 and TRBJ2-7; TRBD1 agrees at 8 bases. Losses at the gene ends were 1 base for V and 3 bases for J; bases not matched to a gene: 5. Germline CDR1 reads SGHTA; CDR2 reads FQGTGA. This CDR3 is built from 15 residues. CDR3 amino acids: CASSLRPGGLYEQYF. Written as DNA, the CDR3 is TGTGCCAGCAGCTTAAGGCCAGGGGGCCTCTACGAGCAGTACTTC.

Written as DNA, the CDR3 is TGTGCCAGCAGCCCTTCCCAGGGGGCAACAGATACGCAGTATTTT. Translation gives CASSPSQGATDTQYF. The V call is TRBV7-2, the J call TRBJ2-3; 8 bases match TRBD1. The CDR3 spans 15 residues. Unmatched junction bases numbered 7, after V lost 5 bases and J lost 3 bases. Germline V lookup: CDR1 SGHTA, CDR2 FQGNSA.

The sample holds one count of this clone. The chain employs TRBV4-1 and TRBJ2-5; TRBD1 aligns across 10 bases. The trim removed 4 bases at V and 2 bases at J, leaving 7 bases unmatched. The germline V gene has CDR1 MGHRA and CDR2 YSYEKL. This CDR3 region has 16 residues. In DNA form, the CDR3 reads TGCGCCAGCAGCCCCCGGGACAGGGGAGGGCAAGAGACCCAGTACTTC. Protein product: CASSPRDRGGQETQYF.

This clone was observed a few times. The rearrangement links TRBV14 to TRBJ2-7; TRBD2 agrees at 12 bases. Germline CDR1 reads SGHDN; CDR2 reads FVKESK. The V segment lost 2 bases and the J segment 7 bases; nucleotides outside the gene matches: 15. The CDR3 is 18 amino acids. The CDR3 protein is CASSQTGRRLAGAGEQYF. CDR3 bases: TGTGCCAGCAGCCAAACAGGACGAAGACTAGCGGGAGCGGGAGAGCAGTACTTC.

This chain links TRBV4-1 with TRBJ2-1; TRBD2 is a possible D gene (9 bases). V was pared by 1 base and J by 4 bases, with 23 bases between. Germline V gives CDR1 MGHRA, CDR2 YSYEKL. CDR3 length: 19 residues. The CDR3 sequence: CASSQAGGLRLAGYNEQFF. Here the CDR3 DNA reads TGCGCCAGCAGCCAAGCAGGGGGCTTGAGGCTAGCGGGGTACAATGAGCAGTTCTTC.

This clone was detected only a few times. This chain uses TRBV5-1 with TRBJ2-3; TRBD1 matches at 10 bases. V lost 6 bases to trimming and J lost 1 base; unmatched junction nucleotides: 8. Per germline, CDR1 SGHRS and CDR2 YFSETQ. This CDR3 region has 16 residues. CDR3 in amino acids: CASTPTGTGGTDTQYF. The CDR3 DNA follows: TGCGCCAGCACCCCTACCGGGACAGGGGGCACAGATACGCAGTATTTT.

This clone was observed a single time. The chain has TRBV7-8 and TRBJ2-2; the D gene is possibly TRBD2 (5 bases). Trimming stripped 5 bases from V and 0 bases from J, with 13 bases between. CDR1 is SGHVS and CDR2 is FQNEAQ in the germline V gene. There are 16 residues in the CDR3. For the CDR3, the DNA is TGTGCCAGCAGCCGGACTGCCACGTCGAACACCGGGGAGCTGTTTTTT. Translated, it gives CASSRTATSNTGELFF.

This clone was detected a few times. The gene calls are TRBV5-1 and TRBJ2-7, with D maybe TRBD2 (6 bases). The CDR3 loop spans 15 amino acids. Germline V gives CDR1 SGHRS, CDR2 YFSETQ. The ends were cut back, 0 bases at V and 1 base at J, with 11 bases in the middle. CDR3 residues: CASSLAGGLSYEQYF. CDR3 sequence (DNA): TGCGCCAGCAGCTTGGCCGGAGGGTTGTCCTACGAGCAGTACTTC.

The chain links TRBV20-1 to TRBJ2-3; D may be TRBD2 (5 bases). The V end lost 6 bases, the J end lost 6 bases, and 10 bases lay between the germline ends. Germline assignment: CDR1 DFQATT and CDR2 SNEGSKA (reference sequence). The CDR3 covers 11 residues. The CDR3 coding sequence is TGCAGTGCCGGGCGGGCGGATACGCAGTATTTT. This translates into CSAGRADTQYF.

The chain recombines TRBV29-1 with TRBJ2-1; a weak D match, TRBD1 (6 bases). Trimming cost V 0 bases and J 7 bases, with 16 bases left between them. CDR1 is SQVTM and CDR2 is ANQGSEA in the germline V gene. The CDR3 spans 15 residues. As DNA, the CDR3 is TGCAGCGTTGAAGACCCAGGGGCCTCCCTTAATGAGCAGTTCTTC. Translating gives CSVEDPGASLNEQFF.

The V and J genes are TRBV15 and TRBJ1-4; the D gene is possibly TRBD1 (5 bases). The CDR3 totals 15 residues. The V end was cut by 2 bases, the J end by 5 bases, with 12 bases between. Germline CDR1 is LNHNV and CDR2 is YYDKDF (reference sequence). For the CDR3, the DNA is TGTGCCACCAGCAGAACCAGGGAGGAGAATGAAAAACTGTTTTTT. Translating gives CATSRTREENEKLFF.

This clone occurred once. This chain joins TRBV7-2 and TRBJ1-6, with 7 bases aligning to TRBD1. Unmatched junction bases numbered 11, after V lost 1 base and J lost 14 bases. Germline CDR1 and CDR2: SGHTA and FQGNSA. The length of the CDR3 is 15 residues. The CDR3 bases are TGTGCCAGCAGCTTAGACCCGACAGGGTTTTATTCCCTCCACTTT. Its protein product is CASSLDPTGFYSLHF.

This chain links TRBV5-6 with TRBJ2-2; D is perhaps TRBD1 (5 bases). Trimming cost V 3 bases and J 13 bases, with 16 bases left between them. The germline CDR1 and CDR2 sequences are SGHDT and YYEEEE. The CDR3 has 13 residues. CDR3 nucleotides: TGTGCCAGCAGCTCGGCCCCAGGGTTGACGCTGTTTTTT. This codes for CASSSAPGLTLFF.

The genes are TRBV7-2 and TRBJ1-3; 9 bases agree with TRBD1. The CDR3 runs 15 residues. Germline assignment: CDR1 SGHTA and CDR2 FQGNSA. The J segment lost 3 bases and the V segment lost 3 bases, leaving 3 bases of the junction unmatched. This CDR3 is CASSFTGGFGNTIYF. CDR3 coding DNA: TGTGCCAGCAGCTTTACAGGGGGCTTTGGAAACACCATATATTTT.

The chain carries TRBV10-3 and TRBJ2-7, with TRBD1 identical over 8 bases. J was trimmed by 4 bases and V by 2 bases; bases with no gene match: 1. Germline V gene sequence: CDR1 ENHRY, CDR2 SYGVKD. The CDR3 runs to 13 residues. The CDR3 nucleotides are TGTGCCATCAGTGAGGGACAGGGTTACGAGCAGTACTTC. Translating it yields CAISEGQGYEQYF.

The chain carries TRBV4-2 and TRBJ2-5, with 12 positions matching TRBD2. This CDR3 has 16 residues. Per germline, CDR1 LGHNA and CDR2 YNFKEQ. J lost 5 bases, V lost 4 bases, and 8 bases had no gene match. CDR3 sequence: CASSLRLAGAGETQYF. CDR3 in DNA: TGTGCCAGCAGCCTTCGACTAGCGGGGGCCGGGGAGACCCAGTACTTC.

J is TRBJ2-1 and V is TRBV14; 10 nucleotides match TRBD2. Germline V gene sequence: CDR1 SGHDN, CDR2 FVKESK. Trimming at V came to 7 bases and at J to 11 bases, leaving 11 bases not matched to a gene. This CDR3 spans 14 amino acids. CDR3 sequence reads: CASTRTSGGDQQFF. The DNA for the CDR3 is TGTGCCAGCACCAGGACTAGCGGAGGGGATCAGCAGTTCTTC. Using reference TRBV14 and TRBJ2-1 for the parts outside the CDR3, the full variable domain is EAGVTQFPSHSVIEKGQTVTLRCDPISGHDNLYWYRRVMGKEIKFLLHFVKESKQDESGMPNNRFLAERTGGTYSTLKVQPAELEDSGVYFCASTRTSGGDQQFFGPGTRLTVL.

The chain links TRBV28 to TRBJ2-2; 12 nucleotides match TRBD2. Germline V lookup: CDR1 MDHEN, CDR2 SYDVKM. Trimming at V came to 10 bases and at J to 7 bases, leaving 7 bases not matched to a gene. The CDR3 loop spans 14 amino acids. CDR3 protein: CATLAGGRSGELFF. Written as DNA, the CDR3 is TGTGCCACTCTAGCGGGAGGGCGAAGCGGGGAGCTGTTTTTT.

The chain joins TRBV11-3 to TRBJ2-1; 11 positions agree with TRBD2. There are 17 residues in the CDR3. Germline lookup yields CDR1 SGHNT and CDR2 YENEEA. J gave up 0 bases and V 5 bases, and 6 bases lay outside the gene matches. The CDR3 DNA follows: TGTGCCAGCAGCCCTGGGACTAGCGGAAGCTCCTACAATGAGCAGTTCTTC. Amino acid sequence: CASSPGTSGSSYNEQFF.